Presented here are 25 T cell receptor beta chains from one specimen sequenced in a study of PD-1 blockade in classical Hodgkin lymphoma. Each patient's relapse followed autologous stem cell transplantation, and brentuximab vedotin exposure varied. The table came from immunoSEQ multiplex PCR; TCRdb's copy has only in-frame clones and leaves some out. The sample shows approximately 58,000 clones, approximately 89% of them seen only once. The sample here was peripheral blood mononuclear cells (PBMCs), taken before the second cycle of nivolumab. These receptors all come from a human donor with classical Hodgkin lymphoma.

The chain joins TRBV25-1 to TRBJ2-1; D is unresolved. V was trimmed by 3 bases and J by 6 bases, leaving 3 bases between them. Germline CDR1 and CDR2: MGHDK and SYGVNS. The CDR3 is made up of 11 amino acids. The CDR3 sequence is CASSEGNEQFF. The CDR3 region has the DNA TGTGCCAGCAGTGAGGGCAATGAGCAGTTCTTC.

The CDR3 sequence: CASSLDNPEKLFF. The CDR3 bases are TGTGCCAGCAGTTTGGACAACCCCGAAAAACTGTTTTTT. The gene calls are TRBV28 and TRBJ1-4; TRBD1 might be the D (5 bases). CDR1 is MDHEN and CDR2 is SYDVKM in the germline V gene. V lost 3 bases to trimming and J lost 8 bases, with 10 bases between them. The CDR3 has 13 residues.

The chain combines TRBV2 with TRBJ1-1, with TRBD1 matching over 8 bases. This CDR3 has 16 amino acids. V gave up 3 bases and J gave up 6 bases; unmatched junction bases: 12. CDR1 SNHLY and CDR2 FYNNEI come from the germline V gene. The CDR3 coding sequence is TGTGCCAGCAGTGATATCGGGACAGGTCTTGACGCTGAAGCTTTCTTT. The encoded protein is CASSDIGTGLDAEAFF. Full variable domain (remainder filled in from reference TRBV2 and TRBJ1-1): EPEVTQTPSHQVTQMGQEVILRCVPISNHLYFYWYRQILGQKVEFLVSFYNNEISEKSEIFDDQFSVERPDGSNFTLKIRSTKLEDSAMYFCASSDIGTGLDAEAFFGQGTRLTVV.

The chain recombines TRBV9 with TRBJ2-3, with TRBD2 matching over 14 bases. Germline V gene lookup returns CDR1 SGDLS and CDR2 YYNGEE. With 3 bases clipped from V and 3 bases from J, the junction kept 9 bases outside the gene matches. The CDR3 extends over 18 amino acids. The chain's CDR3 is CASSATSGGASYTDTQYF. CDR3 DNA sequence: TGTGCCAGCAGCGCGACTAGCGGGGGGGCGAGTTATACAGATACGCAGTATTTT.

J is TRBJ2-7 and V is TRBV2; a possible D gene is TRBD2 (5 bases). Germline loops: CDR1 SNHLY, CDR2 FYNNEI. CDR3 size: 13 residues. V gave up 7 bases and J gave up 4 bases, with 14 bases separating them. CDR3 DNA sequence: TGTGCCAGCAAGCCGGTGGAGGAGTACGAGCAGTACTTC. It yields the protein CASKPVEEYEQYF.

The genes are TRBV5-8 and TRBJ2-7, with D perhaps matching TRBD1 (6 bases). The V and J ends lost 2 bases and 3 bases respectively, with 12 bases between them. Germline V CDR1 and CDR2: SGHTS, YDEGEE. The CDR3 length is 14 residues. CDR3 coding DNA: TGTGCCAGCAGCTTCAGGGGATCCCACTACGAGCAGTACTTC. Encoded protein: CASSFRGSHYEQYF.

This clone appeared once. The V gene is TRBV19, the J gene TRBJ1-1, with a possible D match to TRBD1 (5 bases). Trimming removed 6 bases from V and 7 bases from J, with 21 bases in between. This CDR3 has 15 amino acids. In germline, CDR1 is LNHDA, CDR2 SQIVND (reference sequence). The CDR3 protein is CASRTGDSTPFEAFF. Here the CDR3 DNA reads TGTGCCAGTAGGACCGGTGACAGCACCCCCTTTGAAGCTTTCTTT.

V is TRBV5-6 and J is TRBJ1-3, with TRBD1 matching over 7 bases. Trimming cost V 7 bases and J 5 bases; bases outside gene matches: 21. Germline lookup yields CDR1 SGHDT and CDR2 YYEEEE. The CDR3 covers 18 residues. This CDR3 is CASFGWTQGVASRNTIYF. For the CDR3, the DNA is TGTGCCAGCTTCGGATGGACCCAGGGGGTAGCTTCCAGAAACACCATATATTTT.

This clone occurred a few times. The chain carries TRBV10-1 and TRBJ1-5; D remains ambiguous. V was clipped by 7 bases and J by 9 bases, with 13 bases between them. Looked up from germline, CDR1 is WNHNN and CDR2 is SYGVQD (reference sequence). This CDR3 region has 12 residues. The CDR3 here is CASTGGVRPQHF. Here the CDR3 DNA reads TGCGCCAGCACCGGAGGTGTAAGGCCCCAGCATTTT.

This sequence joins TRBV7-9 and TRBJ2-2, with D possibly being TRBD1 (5 bases). The CDR3 covers 15 residues. Trimming removed 8 bases from V and 6 bases from J, with 19 bases in between. Per the germline V gene, CDR1 is SEHNR and CDR2 is FQNEAQ (reference sequence). The CDR3 DNA sequence: TGTGCCAGCGCTGTGGCGCAGGGCGTTCCCGGGGAGCTGTTTTTT. It is translated as CASAVAQGVPGELFF.

This chain links TRBV6-5 with TRBJ2-7; D is perhaps TRBD1 (6 bases). The CDR3 loop spans 15 amino acids. Germline V gene data show CDR1 as MNHEY and CDR2 as SVGAGI. V was trimmed by 5 bases and J by 2 bases, leaving 16 bases between them. CDR3 in DNA: TGTGCCAGCAGTCCGGCCCCGGCAGGGGCCTACGAGCAGTACTTC. This gives the protein CASSPAPAGAYEQYF.

V usage is TRBV7-9 and J usage is TRBJ2-7; 11 positions match TRBD2. The CDR3 sequence is 14 residues long. Germline CDR1 reads SEHNR; CDR2 reads FQNEAQ (reference sequence). V lost 5 bases to trimming and J lost 6 bases; unmatched junction nucleotides: 6. This CDR3 reads CASSPTSGGVEQYF. The CDR3 DNA reads as TGTGCCAGCAGCCCCACTAGCGGGGGAGTCGAGCAGTACTTC.

This clone was counted only a few times. V is TRBV27 and J is TRBJ1-5; D is perhaps TRBD1 (6 bases). This CDR3 spans 14 amino acids. The V gene's germline CDR1 is MNHEY and CDR2 SMNVEV (reference sequence). Trimming removed 2 bases at V and 6 bases at J, with 11 bases between. CDR3 residues: CASSLQGWTQPQHF. The DNA for the CDR3 is TGTGCCAGCAGTTTACAGGGGTGGACTCAGCCCCAGCATTTT.

The chain uses TRBV7-9 and TRBJ2-1, with 7 bases that match TRBD1. Germline V gene sequence: CDR1 SEHNR, CDR2 FQNEAQ (reference sequence). V lost 2 bases to trimming and J lost 0 bases; unmatched junction nucleotides: 13. The CDR3 is made up of 19 amino acids. The CDR3 region has the DNA TGTGCCAGCAGCTTACCGGGACAGAGGGACCCCAGCTCCTACAATGAGCAGTTCTTC. Translated, it gives CASSLPGQRDPSSYNEQFF.

Of note for this clone: A junction end diverges from the germline sequence, so it may reflect a read error. CDR3 in DNA: TGCGCCAGCAGCCAAGGGCTCCGGGACAAGGCCTACGAGCAGTACTTC. This codes for CASSQGLRDKAYEQYF. The chain recombines TRBV7-9 with TRBJ2-7, with D perhaps TRBD1 (6 bases). Germline lookup yields CDR1 SEHNR and CDR2 FQNEAQ (reference sequence). This CDR3 has 16 residues.

This rearrangement joins TRBV19 to TRBJ1-5, with D unresolved. The CDR3 is 13 amino acids. The ends were cut back, 0 bases at V and 4 bases at J, with 4 bases in the middle. CDR1 LNHDA and CDR2 SQIVND come from the germline V gene (reference sequence). DNA of the CDR3: TGTGCCAGTAGTATAGAACAGAATCAGCCCCAGCATTTT. Translated: CASSIEQNQPQHF.

The gene calls are TRBV7-8 and TRBJ1-1; D call uncertain. The CDR3 is 12 amino acids. Germline values: CDR1 SGHVS, CDR2 FQNEAQ. The V end was cut by 6 bases, the J end by 1 base, with 6 bases between. CDR3 sequence (DNA): TGTGCCAGCAGTTTCAAGAACACTGAAGCTTTCTTT. Protein: CASSFKNTEAFF. Complete variable domain (other parts from reference TRBV7-8 and TRBJ1-1): GAGVSQSPRYKVAKRGQDVALRCDPISGHVSLFWYQQALGQGPEFLTYFQNEAQLDKSGLPSDRFFAERPEGSVSTLKIQRTQQEDSAVYLCASSFKNTEAFFGQGTRLTVV.

The genes are TRBV27 and TRBJ2-1; a weak D match, TRBD2 (5 bases). Between the trimmed V and J ends, which lost 5 bases and 0 bases, there was a span of 11 bases. The CDR3 consists of 15 residues. Germline V gene data show CDR1 as MNHEY and CDR2 as SMNVEV (reference sequence). CDR3 sequence reads: CASSQTTSSYNEQFF. The CDR3 nucleotides read TGTGCCAGCAGTCAGACTACGAGCTCCTACAATGAGCAGTTCTTC.

V usage is TRBV6-1 and J usage is TRBJ1-5, with D possibly TRBD1 on 6 matching bases. Trimming removed 7 bases from V and 7 bases from J, with 14 bases in between. The germline gives CDR1 MNHNS, CDR2 SASEGT. CDR3 length: 13 amino acids. Here the CDR3 reads CASILTGRQPQHF. CDR3 DNA: TGTGCCAGCATTTTAACAGGGCGACAGCCCCAGCATTTT.

CDR3 DNA: TGTGCCTCGATTGACCTGGCCCGGGACGGTAACTACGAGCAGTACTTC. It codes for CASIDLARDGNYEQYF. This rearrangement joins TRBV30 to TRBJ2-7; D possibly uses TRBD1 or TRBD2 (5 bases each). The CDR3 has 16 residues. V lost 7 bases and J 3 bases, leaving 25 bases between the germline ends. Germline V gene data show CDR1 as GTSNPN and CDR2 as SVGIG (reference sequence).

V gene TRBV2 combines with J gene TRBJ2-7; 13 bases are a match to TRBD2. Germline CDR1 SNHLY, CDR2 FYNNEI. The CDR3 contains 17 residues. J gave up 3 bases and V 0 bases, and 5 bases lay outside the gene matches. This chain's CDR3 is CASSEALGLAGVYEQYF. As DNA, the CDR3 is TGTGCCAGCAGTGAAGCGCTCGGACTAGCGGGAGTCTACGAGCAGTACTTC. Looking up the rest from reference TRBV2 and TRBJ2-7 gives the full variable domain: EPEVTQTPSHQVTQMGQEVILRCVPISNHLYFYWYRQILGQKVEFLVSFYNNEISEKSEIFDDQFSVERPDGSNFTLKIRSTKLEDSAMYFCASSEALGLAGVYEQYFGPGTRLTVT.

This clone was observed once. The V gene is TRBV7-9, the J gene TRBJ2-7; D perhaps matches TRBD1 (6 bases). The CDR3 runs 14 residues. With 7 bases removed from V and 3 bases from J, the gap between germline ends came to 16 bases. Germline CDR1 is SEHNR and CDR2 is FQNEAQ (reference sequence). CDR3: CASILFSDSYEQYF. CDR3 coding DNA: TGTGCCAGCATCCTATTCTCGGACAGCTACGAGCAGTACTTC.

With respect to this clone: Other nucleotide sequences from this sample produce the same CDR3. This chain links TRBV11-2 with TRBJ2-5; no definite D call. In germline, CDR1 is SGHAT, CDR2 FQNNGV. Trimming left V 1 base short and J 2 bases short, with 2 bases between. The CDR3 totals 12 residues. In nucleotides, the CDR3 is TGTGCCAGCAGCTTAGGGCAAGAGACCCAGTACTTC. Translation gives CASSLGQETQYF.

The chain has TRBV6-5 and TRBJ2-1; D may be TRBD1 (6 bases). The CDR3 spans 14 residues. The ends were cut back, 7 bases at V and 2 bases at J, with 12 bases in the middle. Germline CDR1 is MNHEY and CDR2 is SVGAGI. The CDR3 loop reads CASKGGITYNEQFF. The CDR3 DNA is TGTGCCAGCAAAGGGGGAATAACCTACAATGAGCAGTTCTTC.

The chain links TRBV4-3 to TRBJ1-4, with TRBD1 identical over 9 bases. V lost 1 base and J lost 7; bases outside the gene matches: 4. Germline assignment: CDR1 LGHNA and CDR2 YSLEER. The CDR3 has 15 amino acids. The CDR3 DNA sequence: TGCGCCAGCAGCCAAGGGACAGGGGCAAGTGAAAAACTGTTTTTT. Its translation is CASSQGTGASEKLFF.